The source of this TCR beta chain is a study of blood T cell repertoires in COVID-19. Study summary: Acute and convalescent COVID-19 specimens originated in the United States, Italy and Spain. Nucleic acid was either cDNA or gDNA, and it came from T cells, B-cell-depleted T cells, or PBMCs.

As processed by the authors: How many nucleated cells were present was estimated from reference gene primer amplification. Sequencing used immunoSEQ multiplex PCR; TCRdb keeps in-frame clones, though not all of them. The DNA gave D and trimming, while V, J and clone size come from that table. The sample yields 150,000 to 200,000 clones, 81% seen once. The sample consisted of peripheral blood. This receptor was taken from a human donor in a cohort sampled during active COVID-19.

The CDR3 DNA is TGTGCCAGCAGGAGACAGGACTATGGCTACACCTTC. Amino acid sequence: CASRRQDYGYTF. The chain carries TRBV27 and TRBJ1-2, with D perhaps matching TRBD1 (6 bases). The CDR3 runs to 12 residues. Germline assignment: CDR1 MNHEY and CDR2 SMNVEV (reference sequence). V was cut by 6 bases and J by 3 bases, with 8 bases left in between.